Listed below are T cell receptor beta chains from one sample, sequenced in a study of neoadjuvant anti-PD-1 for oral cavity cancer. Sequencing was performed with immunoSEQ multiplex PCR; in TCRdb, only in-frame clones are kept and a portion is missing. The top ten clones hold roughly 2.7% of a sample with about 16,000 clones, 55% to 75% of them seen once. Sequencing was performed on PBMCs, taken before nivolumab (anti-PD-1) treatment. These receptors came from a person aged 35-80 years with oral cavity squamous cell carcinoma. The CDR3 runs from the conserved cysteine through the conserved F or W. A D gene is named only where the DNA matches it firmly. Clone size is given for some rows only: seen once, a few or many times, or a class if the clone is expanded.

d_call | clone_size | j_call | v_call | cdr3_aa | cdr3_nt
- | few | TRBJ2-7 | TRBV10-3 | CAISEWAGASYEQYF | TGTGCCATCAGTGAGTGGGCAGGCGCGTCCTACGAGCAGTACTTC
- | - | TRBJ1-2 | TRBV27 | CASSSGAFYGYTF | TGTGCCAGCAGTTCGGGGGCTTTCTATGGCTACACCTTC
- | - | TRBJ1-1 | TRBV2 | CASSPTRGTEAFF | TGTGCCAGCAGCCCAACCAGGGGCACTGAAGCTTTCTTT
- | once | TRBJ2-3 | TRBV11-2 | CASSLPWGSTDTQYF | TGTGCCAGCAGCTTACCTTGGGGTAGCACAGATACGCAGTATTTT
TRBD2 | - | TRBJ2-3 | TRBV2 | CATKLLAGIGDTQYF | TGTGCCACTAAATTACTAGCGGGAATTGGAGATACGCAGTATTTT
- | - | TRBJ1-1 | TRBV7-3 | CASSWGRGEAFF | TGTGCCAGCAGCTGGGGACGAGGTGAAGCTTTCTTT
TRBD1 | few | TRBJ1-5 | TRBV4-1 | CASSQPRQGSNQPQHF | TGCGCCAGCAGCCAACCGAGACAGGGAAGCAATCAGCCCCAGCATTTT
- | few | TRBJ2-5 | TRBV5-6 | CASSRSGAKETQYF | TGTGCCAGCAGCAGGTCGGGAGCAAAAGAGACCCAGTACTTC
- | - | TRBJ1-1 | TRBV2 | CASTLRAEAFF | TGTGCCAGCACTTTACGTGCTGAAGCTTTCTTT
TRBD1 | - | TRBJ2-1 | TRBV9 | CASSVQGAFDEQFF | TGTGCCAGCAGCGTCCAGGGGGCTTTCGATGAGCAGTTCTTC
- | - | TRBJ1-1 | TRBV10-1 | CASRAGVSTEAFF | TGCGCCAGCAGGGCAGGGGTGAGCACTGAAGCTTTCTTT
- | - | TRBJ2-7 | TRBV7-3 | CASRLEAGEDEQYF | TGTGCCAGCAGGTTGGAGGCAGGGGAGGACGAGCAGTACTTC
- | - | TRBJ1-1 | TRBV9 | CASSVAGNTEAFF | TGTGCCAGCAGCGTAGCTGGAAACACTGAAGCTTTCTTT
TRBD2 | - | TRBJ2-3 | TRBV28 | CASTLGGLAGVGTQYF | TGTGCCAGCACTCTTGGGGGACTAGCGGGAGTGGGTACGCAGTATTTT
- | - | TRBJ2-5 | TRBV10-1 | CASSENGGTQYF | TGCGCCAGCAGTGAAAACGGAGGGACCCAGTACTTC
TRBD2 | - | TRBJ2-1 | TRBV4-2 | CASSQPPGTRDNEQFF | TGTGCCAGCAGCCAACCGCCCGGGACTAGAGACAATGAGCAGTTCTTC
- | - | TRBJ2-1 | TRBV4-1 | CASSQGPRSLTPKREQFF | TGCGCCAGCAGCCAGGGGCCCCGCTCGTTAACCCCGAAGCGTGAGCAGTTCTTC
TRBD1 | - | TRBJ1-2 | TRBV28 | CASSLGRQGVGYTF | TGTGCCAGCAGCTTAGGTAGACAGGGTGTAGGCTACACCTTC
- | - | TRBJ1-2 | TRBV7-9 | CASSYGPFYGYTF | TGTGCCAGCAGCTACGGACCCTTCTATGGCTACACCTTC
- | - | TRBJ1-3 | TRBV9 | CASSVTTDSGNTIYF | TGTGCCAGCAGCGTAACCACAGACTCTGGAAACACCATATATTTT
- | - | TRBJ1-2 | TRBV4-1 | CASSQVKQARTSYGYTF | TGCGCCAGCAGCCAGGTTAAACAGGCCCGTACATCTTATGGCTACACCTTC
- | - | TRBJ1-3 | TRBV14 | CASRLVSGNTIYF | TGTGCCTCGCGGTTGGTCTCTGGAAACACCATATATTTT
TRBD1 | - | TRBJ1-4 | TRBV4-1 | CASSQVNLGTGNEKLFF | TGCGCCAGCAGCCAAGTGAATTTAGGGACAGGGAATGAAAAACTGTTTTTT
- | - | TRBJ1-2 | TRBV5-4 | CASSSGGGYYGYTF | TGTGCCAGCAGCTCCGGGGGGGGATACTATGGCTACACCTTC
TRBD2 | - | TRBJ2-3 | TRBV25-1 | CASSERGGYGSSTDTQYF | TGTGCCAGCAGTGAGAGGGGAGGGTACGGCTCTAGCACAGATACGCAGTATTTT
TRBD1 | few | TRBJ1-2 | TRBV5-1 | CASSPGQGDESYTF | TGCGCCAGCAGCCCCGGACAGGGCGATGAGAGCTACACCTTC
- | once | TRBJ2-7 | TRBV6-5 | CASRKNGAETYEQYF | TGTGCCAGCAGAAAAAACGGGGCGGAAACCTACGAGCAGTACTTC
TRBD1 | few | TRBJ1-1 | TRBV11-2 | CASSTRQGPEDFF | TGTGCCAGCAGCACCCGACAGGGGCCGGAGGATTTCTTT
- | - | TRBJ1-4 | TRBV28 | CASSNQGGEKKKLFF | TGTGCCAGCAGTAACCAGGGAGGTGAGAAAAAAAAACTGTTTTTT
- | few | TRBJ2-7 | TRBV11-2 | CASSFQDSRQYF | TGTGCCAGCAGCTTCCAAGACAGCCGGCAGTACTTC
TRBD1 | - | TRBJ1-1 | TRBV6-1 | CASRISRTGGTEAFF | TGTGCCAGCAGAATAAGCCGGACAGGGGGCACTGAAGCTTTCTTT
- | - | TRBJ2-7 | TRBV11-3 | CASSRSSGEQYF | TGTGCCAGCAGCCGGTCTAGTGGCGAGCAGTACTTC
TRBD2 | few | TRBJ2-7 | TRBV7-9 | CASSLGSGGGYEQYF | TGTGCCAGCAGCTTGGGCTCGGGCGGGGGTTACGAGCAGTACTTC
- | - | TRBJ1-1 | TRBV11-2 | CASSVGTPEAFF | TGTGCCAGCAGCGTAGGGACACCAGAAGCTTTCTTT
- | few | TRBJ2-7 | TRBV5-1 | CASSLEGGGIYEQYF | TGCGCCAGCAGCTTGGAAGGGGGAGGGATCTACGAGCAGTACTTC
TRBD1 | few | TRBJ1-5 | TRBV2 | CASSTQGGEVGNQPQHF | TGTGCCAGCAGTACCCAAGGGGGCGAAGTTGGCAATCAGCCCCAGCATTTT
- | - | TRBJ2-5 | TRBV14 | CASSLSSWIQETQYF | TGTGCCAGCAGCCTGTCGTCCTGGATACAAGAGACCCAGTACTTC
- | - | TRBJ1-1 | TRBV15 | CATSRNSWNTEAFF | TGTGCCACCAGCAGGAACAGCTGGAACACTGAAGCTTTCTTT
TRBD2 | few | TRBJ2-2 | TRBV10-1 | CASSEGGAGELFF | TGCGCCAGCAGTGAGGGGGGGGCCGGGGAGCTGTTTTTT
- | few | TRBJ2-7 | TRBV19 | CASRHQSSYEQYF | TGTGCCAGTAGACACCAGAGCTCCTACGAGCAGTACTTC
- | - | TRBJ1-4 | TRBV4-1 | CASSVTGTSGEKLFF | TGCGCCAGCAGCGTAACCGGGACGTCTGGTGAAAAACTGTTTTTT
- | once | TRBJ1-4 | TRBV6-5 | CASSYSYNRGNEKLFF | TGTGCCAGCAGTTACTCGTATAATCGGGGAAATGAAAAACTGTTTTTT
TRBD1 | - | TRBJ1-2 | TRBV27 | CASSSRDRYGYTF | TGTGCCAGCAGTTCCCGGGACAGATATGGCTACACCTTC
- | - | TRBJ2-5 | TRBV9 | CASSVDSRVETQYF | TGTGCCAGCAGCGTAGATAGCAGGGTGGAGACCCAGTACTTC
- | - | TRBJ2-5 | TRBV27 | CASSPPSRETQYF | TGTGCCAGCAGTCCGCCCTCTCGGGAGACCCAGTACTTC
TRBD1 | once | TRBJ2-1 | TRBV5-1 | CASSFRTGAENEQFF | TGCGCCAGCAGCTTTCGGACAGGGGCGGAGAATGAGCAGTTCTTC
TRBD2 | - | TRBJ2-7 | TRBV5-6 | CASSPVAGSVYEQYF | TGTGCCAGCAGCCCTGTAGCGGGATCCGTTTACGAGCAGTACTTC
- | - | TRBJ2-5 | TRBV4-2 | CASGFGVQETQYF | TGTGCCAGCGGATTCGGGGTACAAGAGACCCAGTACTTC
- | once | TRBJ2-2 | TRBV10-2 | CASSEIQGNGELFF | TGCGCCAGCAGTGAGATACAGGGTAACGGGGAGCTGTTTTTT
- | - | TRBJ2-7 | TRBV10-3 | CAITLTEGSYEQYF | TGTGCCATCACCCTGACAGAGGGCTCCTACGAGCAGTACTTC
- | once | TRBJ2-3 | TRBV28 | CASTNRGYRADTQYF | TGTGCCAGCACCAATCGCGGATACAGAGCAGATACGCAGTATTTT
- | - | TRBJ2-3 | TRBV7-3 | CASSSNPPLVTSTDTQYF | TGTGCCAGCAGCTCAAACCCCCCTCTAGTGACAAGCACAGATACGCAGTATTTT